The next 12 T cell receptor beta chains were all read from a single sample in a study of blood T cell repertoires in COVID-19 (dated by TCRdb to the early 2020s). The library was made by the immunoSEQ multiplex PCR assay. TCRdb mirrors the immuneACCESS table, restricted to in-frame sequences. Some clones are absent from its copies; in checked studies, under half trace to an unresolved V gene, and the reason for the others is unknown. The sample records hundreds of thousands of clones, about three quarters of which are singletons. Approximately 3.2% of the sample is held by the ten biggest clonotypes. The specimen sequenced was peripheral blood. The receptors come from a woman older than 75 with acute or convalescent COVID-19.

This chain connects TRBV10-2 to TRBJ1-2; the D gene is possibly TRBD1 (5 bases). V lost 7 bases and J lost 7, with 13 bases in between. This CDR3 contains 12 residues. In germline, CDR1 is WSHSY, CDR2 SAAADI. CDR3 sequence: CASNQGGSGYTF. The CDR3 region has the DNA TGCGCCAGCAATCAGGGAGGATCTGGCTACACCTTC.

The rearrangement links TRBV2 to TRBJ2-1, with TRBD2 matching 9 bases. The ends lost 4 bases at V and 0 bases at J; junction bases unmatched: 1. There are 15 residues in the CDR3. CDR1 and CDR2 (germline): SNHLY, FYNNEI. CDR3 nucleotides: TGTGCCAGCAGTGGACTAGCGGCCTCCTACAATGAGCAGTTCTTC. Encoded protein: CASSGLAASYNEQFF. The variable domain in full, completed from reference TRBV2 and TRBJ2-1, reads EPEVTQTPSHQVTQMGQEVILRCVPISNHLYFYWYRQILGQKVEFLVSFYNNEISEKSEIFDDQFSVERPDGSNFTLKIRSTKLEDSAMYFCASSGLAASYNEQFFGPGTRLTVL.

The chain joins TRBV6-6 to TRBJ2-1, with 8 bases identical to TRBD1. The J segment lost 6 bases and the V segment lost 6 bases, leaving 10 bases of the junction unmatched. This CDR3 is 15 amino acids long. The germline V gene has CDR1 MNHNY and CDR2 SVGAGI (reference sequence). CDR3 sequence (DNA): TGTGCCAGCAGCAATACAGGGGGGCCCCCCAATGAGCAGTTCTTC. Translating gives CASSNTGGPPNEQFF.

CDR3 sequence: CASSQDRLADEQFF. The CDR3 DNA is TGCGCCAGCAGCCAAGATCGACTAGCCGATGAGCAGTTCTTC. The chain recombines TRBV4-3 with TRBJ2-1; 7 bases agree with TRBD2. With V trimmed by 0 bases and J by 8 bases, 4 bases remained unmatched. The CDR3 is made up of 14 amino acids. CDR1 and CDR2 (germline): LGHNA, YSLEER.

This chain connects TRBV5-1 to TRBJ2-3; D unclear. Germline V CDR1 and CDR2: SGHRS, YFSETQ. The CDR3 contains 14 residues. The V and J ends lost 2 bases and 4 bases respectively, with 11 bases between them. The CDR3 DNA sequence: TGCGCCAGCAGCTTATCACAGTTGTCAGATACGCAGTATTTT. Translating it yields CASSLSQLSDTQYF.

For this clone: The same CDR3 can be traced to other DNA sequences in this sample. V usage is TRBV5-1 and J usage is TRBJ2-7; maybe TRBD1 (7 bases). The V end lost 4 bases, the J end lost 0 bases, and 14 bases lay between the germline ends. Germline CDR1 is SGHRS and CDR2 is YFSETQ. CDR3 length: 15 residues. The CDR3 bases are TGCGCCAGCAGCAGCCAGGGGGGCAGCTCCTACGAGCAGTACTTC. Translation gives CASSSQGGSSYEQYF.

The sample holds a few counts of this clone. This chain connects TRBV11-1 to TRBJ1-4; D is ambiguous. The CDR3 contains 15 residues. Per the germline V gene, CDR1 is SGHAT and CDR2 is FQDESV (reference sequence). V dropped 3 bases and J dropped 0 bases, with 8 bases sitting between them. The CDR3 bases are TGTGCCAGCAGCTTTGGCGGAACAACTAATGAAAAACTGTTTTTT. The encoded protein is CASSFGGTTNEKLFF.

The chain has TRBV29-1 and TRBJ2-5; D is perhaps TRBD1 (7 bases). V lost 2 bases to trimming and J lost 4 bases, with 11 bases between them. Germline assignment: CDR1 SQVTM and CDR2 ANQGSEA. The CDR3 sequence is 13 residues long. CDR3 loop: CSVERGTAETQYF. DNA for the CDR3: TGCAGCGTTGAACGGGGGACAGCAGAGACCCAGTACTTC.

The rearrangement links TRBV27 to TRBJ2-7; tentative D call: TRBD2 (5 bases). Trimming removed 3 bases from V and 2 bases from J, with 11 bases in between. CDR3 length equals 14 residues. Germline-derived CDR1 and CDR2 are MNHEY and SMNVEV (reference sequence). Written as DNA, the CDR3 is TGTGCCAGCAGTTTTCGGGGTCTTACCTACGAGCAGTACTTC. It encodes CASSFRGLTYEQYF.

The chain links TRBV4-2 to TRBJ1-3; D call uncertain. Germline V gene lookup returns CDR1 LGHNA and CDR2 YNFKEQ. There are 16 residues in the CDR3. Trimming left V 0 bases short and J 0 bases short, with 9 bases between. CDR3 DNA sequence: TGTGCCAGCAGCCAAGATCTCGGGGTCTCTGGAAACACCATATATTTT. Amino acids: CASSQDLGVSGNTIYF.

There are a few counts of this clone. Other DNA variants within this sample encode the same CDR3. The chain has TRBV3-1 (or the pseudogene TRBV3-2) and TRBJ1-5, with 8 bases matching TRBD1. Losses at the gene ends were 3 bases for V and 5 bases for J; bases not matched to a gene: 3. The CDR3 runs to 14 residues. Germline loops: CDR1 LGHDT, CDR2 YNNKEL (reference sequence). CDR3 nucleotide sequence: TGTGCCAGCAGCCAGGGGACAGGTGATCAGCCCCAGCATTTT. This gives the protein CASSQGTGDQPQHF.

In nucleotides, the CDR3 is TGTGCCTGGGGACAGGGATGGGGCTACACCTTC. It translates to CAWGQGWGYTF. The chain has TRBV30 and TRBJ1-2, with 8 positions matching TRBD1. There are 11 residues in the CDR3. V dropped 5 bases and J dropped 8; count of bases not matched to a gene: 4. The germline gives CDR1 GTSNPN, CDR2 SVGIG (reference sequence).